Given below is one T cell receptor (beta chain) in context. Its specificity is not known. V lost 0 bases and J lost 6; bases outside the gene matches: 11. CDR1 is LNHNV, CDR2 YYDKDF, per germline (reference sequence). This CDR3 comprises 17 residues. This specimen belongs to a study of vaccination effects on CD4 cells after COVID-19. The protocol was immunoSEQ multiplex PCR, while the TCRdb copy is restricted to in-frame clones and leaves out a portion. The data hold 20,000 to 30,000 clones, with about three quarters observed a single time. Whole-study findings and limits: Infection-derived and vaccine-derived clones contracted markedly late after vaccination. Healthy vaccinees showed cross-reactivity with common cold coronaviruses in only 1 of 255 vaccine-induced clones.

ViraFEST used viral peptide pools to expand antigen-specific CD4+ T cells before sequencing. Isolation of CD4+ T cells took place after more than 9 days of culture. Two doses of either BNT162b2 or mRNA-1273 were given to each participant. A density of approximately 2 million PBMC per well was used; these cells were cultured with 9.5 to 10 IU/ml IL-2 and roughly 10 ug/ml peptides. Days 3 and 7 saw half the medium replaced with IL-2 medium. Sequencing was performed on CD4+ T cells from PBMCs cultured with SARS-CoV-2 spike peptides, taken after COVID-19 vaccination. The rearrangement links TRBV15 to TRBJ2-7; 10 nucleotides match TRBD1. The sequence came from a human donor who received a COVID-19 vaccine. Some clones in this sample may be carry-over from other donors' samples. The CDR3 DNA reads as TGTGCCACCAGCAGAGATCCGTGGGGGACAGGGGTAGGCGAGCAGTACGTC. Translating it yields CATSRDPWGTGVGEQYV.